This is a list of T cell receptor beta chains from one sample in a study of T cell changes during pregnancy in multiple sclerosis. Measured with immunoSEQ multiplex PCR; TCRdb has only the in-frame clones, and not every one. The sample consists of around 33,000 clones, roughly 89% of them appearing once. The specimen comprised CD8+ T cells from peripheral blood mononuclear cells, sampled before pregnancy. These receptors came from a female donor with multiple sclerosis, enrolled in a pregnancy study. The CDR3 runs from the conserved cysteine through the conserved F or W. The order of the fields is clone size, D gene, J gene, V gene, CDR3 protein, CDR3 DNA. The D gene is left open where the match is weak. Clone size, where shown, is once, few, many, or a class for clones that have expanded.

clone size: NA; D gene: TRBD1; J gene: TRBJ1-2; V gene: TRBV28; CDR3 protein: CASSLSLSGQGFLSSGYTF; CDR3 DNA: TGTGCCAGCAGTTTATCTTTGTCGGGACAGGGGTTTCTTTCTAGTGGCTACACCTTC
clone size: NA; D gene: NA; J gene: TRBJ1-3; V gene: TRBV5-5; CDR3 protein: CASSLAGTGHTIYF; CDR3 DNA: TGTGCCAGCAGCTTGGCCGGCACAGGGCACACCATATATTTT
clone size: NA; D gene: NA; J gene: TRBJ2-3; V gene: TRBV7-9; CDR3 protein: CASSSWGGRTDTQYF; CDR3 DNA: TGTGCCAGCAGCTCGTGGGGGGGCCGCACAGATACGCAGTATTTT
clone size: NA; D gene: NA; J gene: TRBJ2-7; V gene: TRBV7-8; CDR3 protein: CASSPVGGYSYEQYF; CDR3 DNA: TGTGCCAGCAGCCCAGTGGGGGGTTACTCCTACGAGCAGTACTTC
clone size: NA; D gene: TRBD2; J gene: TRBJ2-5; V gene: TRBV5-1; CDR3 protein: CASRNGLGETQYF; CDR3 DNA: TGCGCCAGCAGAAACGGACTAGGAGAGACCCAGTACTTC
clone size: medium-sized; D gene: TRBD2; J gene: TRBJ2-1; V gene: TRBV6-4; CDR3 protein: CASSEAGGHNEQFF; CDR3 DNA: TGTGCCAGCAGTGAAGCGGGGGGGCACAATGAGCAGTTCTTC
clone size: NA; D gene: TRBD1; J gene: TRBJ1-4; V gene: TRBV30; CDR3 protein: CAWSWTGGNEKLFF; CDR3 DNA: TGTGCCTGGAGTTGGACAGGGGGTAATGAAAAACTGTTTTTT
clone size: NA; D gene: NA; J gene: TRBJ1-5; V gene: TRBV4-3; CDR3 protein: CASSQTPYYRTGQPQHF; CDR3 DNA: TGCGCCAGCAGCCAAACCCCCTATTACAGAACAGGTCAGCCCCAGCATTTT
clone size: NA; D gene: TRBD1; J gene: TRBJ2-7; V gene: TRBV27; CDR3 protein: CASSFGQGKFHEQYF; CDR3 DNA: TGTGCCAGCAGTTTCGGACAGGGAAAATTCCACGAGCAGTACTTC
clone size: NA; D gene: NA; J gene: TRBJ2-1; V gene: TRBV11-2; CDR3 protein: CASSLSGGLLGSYNEQFF; CDR3 DNA: TGTGCCAGCAGCTTATCCGGAGGGTTACTAGGTTCCTACAATGAGCAGTTCTTC
clone size: NA; D gene: NA; J gene: TRBJ1-2; V gene: TRBV13; CDR3 protein: CASSPQGNGVVYGYTF; CDR3 DNA: TGTGCCAGCAGCCCCCAGGGGAACGGTGTAGTCTATGGCTACACCTTC
clone size: NA; D gene: NA; J gene: TRBJ1-5; V gene: TRBV19; CDR3 protein: CASSGEYSNQPQHF; CDR3 DNA: TGTGCCAGTAGTGGTGAGTATAGCAATCAGCCCCAGCATTTT
clone size: few; D gene: TRBD1; J gene: TRBJ1-2; V gene: TRBV13; CDR3 protein: CASSLGTGPNGYTF; CDR3 DNA: TGTGCCAGCAGCCTGGGGACAGGGCCCAATGGCTACACCTTC
clone size: NA; D gene: NA; J gene: TRBJ1-6; V gene: TRBV7-2; CDR3 protein: CASRKGPWDSPLHF; CDR3 DNA: TGTGCCAGCAGGAAGGGGCCCTGGGATTCACCCCTCCACTTT
clone size: NA; D gene: TRBD2; J gene: TRBJ2-1; V gene: TRBV7-7; CDR3 protein: CASSPQGTSGGGEQFF; CDR3 DNA: TGTGCTAGCAGCCCCCAAGGGACTAGCGGGGGAGGTGAGCAGTTCTTC
clone size: NA; D gene: NA; J gene: TRBJ2-3; V gene: TRBV30; CDR3 protein: CAWSDENTDTQYF; CDR3 DNA: TGTGCCTGGAGTGATGAGAACACAGATACGCAGTATTTT
clone size: NA; D gene: NA; J gene: TRBJ2-7; V gene: TRBV19; CDR3 protein: CATEIGYEQYF; CDR3 DNA: TGTGCCACCGAGATTGGCTACGAGCAGTACTTC
clone size: medium-sized; D gene: NA; J gene: TRBJ1-6; V gene: TRBV27; CDR3 protein: CASSPWGLQRRWSPLHF; CDR3 DNA: TGTGCCAGCAGTCCGTGGGGACTCCAACGCCGGTGGTCACCCCTCCACTTT
clone size: once; D gene: TRBD2; J gene: TRBJ2-1; V gene: TRBV5-4; CDR3 protein: CASSGGENEQFF; CDR3 DNA: TGTGCCAGCAGCGGGGGGGAGAATGAGCAGTTCTTC
clone size: NA; D gene: TRBD2; J gene: TRBJ2-1; V gene: TRBV19; CDR3 protein: CASSMAPTSVTYNEQFF; CDR3 DNA: TGTGCCAGTAGTATGGCCCCGACTAGCGTCACCTACAATGAGCAGTTCTTC
clone size: NA; D gene: NA; J gene: TRBJ2-1; V gene: TRBV6-5; CDR3 protein: CASSYSQGGLVEQFF; CDR3 DNA: TGTGCCAGCAGTTACAGCCAGGGTGGATTGGTTGAGCAGTTCTTC
clone size: NA; D gene: TRBD2; J gene: TRBJ2-7; V gene: TRBV7-9; CDR3 protein: CASSSGNPYEQYF; CDR3 DNA: TGTGCCAGCAGCAGCGGGAATCCGTACGAGCAGTACTTC
clone size: NA; D gene: TRBD1; J gene: TRBJ1-6; V gene: TRBV27; CDR3 protein: CASSLRGQGNSPLHF; CDR3 DNA: TGTGCCAGCAGTCTACGGGGACAGGGGAATTCACCCCTCCACTTT
clone size: once; D gene: NA; J gene: TRBJ2-7; V gene: TRBV4-3; CDR3 protein: CASSRDERSEQYF; CDR3 DNA: TGCGCCAGCAGCCGCGACGAGAGGTCCGAGCAGTACTTC
clone size: NA; D gene: TRBD1; J gene: TRBJ1-4; V gene: TRBV7-9; CDR3 protein: CASSWNRGEMRKLFF; CDR3 DNA: TGTGCCAGCAGCTGGAACAGGGGGGAGATGAGAAAACTGTTTTTT
clone size: NA; D gene: NA; J gene: TRBJ1-6; V gene: TRBV19; CDR3 protein: CASSISGYRNSPLHF; CDR3 DNA: TGTGCCAGTAGTATCTCGGGATACCGGAATTCACCCCTCCACTTT
clone size: NA; D gene: NA; J gene: TRBJ2-3; V gene: TRBV4-1; CDR3 protein: CASSPRTTTDTQYF; CDR3 DNA: TGCGCCAGCAGCCCTCGGACTACCACAGATACGCAGTATTTT